This TCR beta chain was captured by sequencing in a study of T cells expressing NK-cell markers. In the study overall: All TCR beta repertoires analysed originated from sorted CD3+CD56+NKG2C+, CD3+CD56+NKG2C- and CD3+CD56-NKG2C+ T cells. HCMV seropositivity marked most of the eight sequenced donors; one was seronegative. Whole-study findings and limits: About six donors showed dominant NKG2C+ clonotypes comprising about 1.0-7.5% of their CD8+ T cells. Uncertainty persisted over the HCMV specificity of expanded NKG2C+ T cell clones.

On this clonotype: The antigen is unknown.

From the 5' RACE reads, TCRdb lists one entry per CDR3 protein and no DNA. The sample features under 500,000 distinct CDR3 sequences, with 7.3% in its top ten. CDR3 length: 15 amino acids. From germline, CDR1 is SNHLY and CDR2 FYNNEI. The chain carries TRBV2 and TRBJ2-4. Sequencing used blood T cells: a sorted CD56 or NKG2C T cell subset, CD4+ or CD8+ T cells, or bulk PBMC T cells (not recorded which). This TCR derives from a woman aged 18 to 75 in good health. The CDR3 sequence: CASSERPWGTDIQYF.